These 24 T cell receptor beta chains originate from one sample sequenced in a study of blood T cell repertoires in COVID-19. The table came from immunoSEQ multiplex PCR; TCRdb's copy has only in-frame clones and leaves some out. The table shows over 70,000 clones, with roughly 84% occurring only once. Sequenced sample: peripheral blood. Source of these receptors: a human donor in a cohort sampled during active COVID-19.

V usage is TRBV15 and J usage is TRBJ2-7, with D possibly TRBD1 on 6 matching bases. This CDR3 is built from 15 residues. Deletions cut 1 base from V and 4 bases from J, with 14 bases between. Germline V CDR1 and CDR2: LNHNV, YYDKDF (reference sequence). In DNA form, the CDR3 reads TGTGCCACCAGCAGAGGAGACAGGACCCTGTACGAGCAGTACTTC. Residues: CATSRGDRTLYEQYF.

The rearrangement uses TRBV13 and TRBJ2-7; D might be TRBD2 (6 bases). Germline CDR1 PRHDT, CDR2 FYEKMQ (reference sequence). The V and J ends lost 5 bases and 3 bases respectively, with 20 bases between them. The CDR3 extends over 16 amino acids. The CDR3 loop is CASSTRPGPEGYEQYF. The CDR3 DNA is TGTGCCAGCAGCACAAGGCCGGGACCGGAGGGCTACGAGCAGTACTTC.

The CDR3 loop reads CSVGTSGGAYNEQFF. CDR3 DNA sequence: TGCAGCGTTGGGACTAGCGGGGGGGCCTACAATGAGCAGTTCTTC. The chain employs TRBV29-1 and TRBJ2-1; 15 bases line up with TRBD2. Per the germline V gene, CDR1 is SQVTM and CDR2 is ANQGSEA. The CDR3 is made up of 15 amino acids. Germline trimming cut 4 bases from V and 2 bases from J; bases unmatched to any gene: 0.

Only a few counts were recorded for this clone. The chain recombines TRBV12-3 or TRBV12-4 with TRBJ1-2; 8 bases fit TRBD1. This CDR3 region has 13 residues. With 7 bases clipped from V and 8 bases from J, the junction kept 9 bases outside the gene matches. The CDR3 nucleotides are TGTGCCAGCACTGAACAGGGGGTCGGGGGCTACACCTTC. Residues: CASTEQGVGGYTF.

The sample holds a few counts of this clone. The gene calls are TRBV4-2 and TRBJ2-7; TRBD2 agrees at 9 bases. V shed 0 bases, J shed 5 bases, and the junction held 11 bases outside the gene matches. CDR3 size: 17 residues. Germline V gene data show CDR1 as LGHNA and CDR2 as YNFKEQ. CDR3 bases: TGTGCCAGCAGCCAAGAAGGGGGACTAGCCGTGGGAAACGAGCAGTACTTC. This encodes CASSQEGGLAVGNEQYF.

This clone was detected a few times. In DNA form, the CDR3 reads TGTGCCAGCTCACCACCGATGGGGGGTGTAAATTCACCCCTCCACTTT. This sequence encodes CASSPPMGGVNSPLHF. This sequence joins TRBV18 and TRBJ1-6; TRBD1 is a possible D gene (5 bases). Trimming removed 0 bases at V and 7 bases at J, with 13 bases between. Germline V lookup: CDR1 KGHSH, CDR2 LQKENI. This CDR3 has 16 residues.

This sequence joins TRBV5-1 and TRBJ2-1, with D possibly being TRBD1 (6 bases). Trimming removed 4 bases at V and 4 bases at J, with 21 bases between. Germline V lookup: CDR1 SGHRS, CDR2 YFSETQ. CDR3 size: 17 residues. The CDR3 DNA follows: TGCGCCAGCAGCCCTGCGACAGGCGGCGGGTCGTACAATGAGCAGTTCTTC. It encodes CASSPATGGGSYNEQFF.

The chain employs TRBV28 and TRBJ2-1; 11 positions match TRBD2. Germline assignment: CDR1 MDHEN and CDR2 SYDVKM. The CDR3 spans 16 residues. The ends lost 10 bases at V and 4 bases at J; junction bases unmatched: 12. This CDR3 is CATAGPIAGGYNEQFF. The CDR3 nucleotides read TGTGCCACCGCCGGACCCATAGCGGGGGGGTACAATGAGCAGTTCTTC.

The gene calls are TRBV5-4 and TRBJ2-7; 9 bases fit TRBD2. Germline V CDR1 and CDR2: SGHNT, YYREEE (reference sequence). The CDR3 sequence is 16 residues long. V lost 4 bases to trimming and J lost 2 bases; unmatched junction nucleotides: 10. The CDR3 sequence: CASSRGERGVTYEQYF. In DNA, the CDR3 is TGTGCCAGCAGCCGGGGGGAGCGGGGGGTTACCTACGAGCAGTACTTC.

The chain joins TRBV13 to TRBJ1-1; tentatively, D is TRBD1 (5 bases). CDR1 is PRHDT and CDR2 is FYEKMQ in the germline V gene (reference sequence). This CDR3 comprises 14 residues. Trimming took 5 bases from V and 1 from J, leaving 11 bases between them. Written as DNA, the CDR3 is TGTGCCAGCAGCAACCGGGGGAAGAACACTGAAGCTTTCTTT. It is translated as CASSNRGKNTEAFF. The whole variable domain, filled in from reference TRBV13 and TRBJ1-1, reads AAGVIQSPRHLIKEKRETATLKCYPIPRHDTVYWYQQGPGQDPQFLISFYEKMQSDKGSIPDRFSAQQFSDYHSELNMSSLELGDSALYFCASSNRGKNTEAFFGQGTRLTVV.

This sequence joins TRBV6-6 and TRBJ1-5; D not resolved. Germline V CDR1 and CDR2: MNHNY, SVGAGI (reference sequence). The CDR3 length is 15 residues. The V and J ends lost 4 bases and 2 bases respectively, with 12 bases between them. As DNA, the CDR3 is TGTGCCAGCAGTTCTCAGGCCTTGGGCAATCAGCCCCAGCATTTT. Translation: CASSSQALGNQPQHF.

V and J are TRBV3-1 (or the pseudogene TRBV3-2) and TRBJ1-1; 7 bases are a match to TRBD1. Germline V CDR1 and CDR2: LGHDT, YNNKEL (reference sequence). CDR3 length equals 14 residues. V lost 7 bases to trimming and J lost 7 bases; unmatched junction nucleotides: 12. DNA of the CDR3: TGTGCCAGCACGCCGGCCCGGGGACAGAGTGAAGCTTTCTTT. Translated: CASTPARGQSEAFF.

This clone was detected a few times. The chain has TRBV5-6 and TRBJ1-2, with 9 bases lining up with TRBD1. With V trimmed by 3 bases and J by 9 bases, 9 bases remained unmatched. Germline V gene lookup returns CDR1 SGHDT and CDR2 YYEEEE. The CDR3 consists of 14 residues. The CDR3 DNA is TGTGCCAGCAGCTCAGGGACAGGGAGGAAGAGCTACACCTTC. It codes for CASSSGTGRKSYTF.

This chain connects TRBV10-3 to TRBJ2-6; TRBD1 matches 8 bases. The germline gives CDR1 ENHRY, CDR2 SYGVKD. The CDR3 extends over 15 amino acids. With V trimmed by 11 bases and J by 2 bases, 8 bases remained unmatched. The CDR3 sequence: CAVQGALTGANVLTF. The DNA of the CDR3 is TGTGCCGTCCAGGGGGCGCTTACTGGGGCCAACGTCCTGACTTTC.

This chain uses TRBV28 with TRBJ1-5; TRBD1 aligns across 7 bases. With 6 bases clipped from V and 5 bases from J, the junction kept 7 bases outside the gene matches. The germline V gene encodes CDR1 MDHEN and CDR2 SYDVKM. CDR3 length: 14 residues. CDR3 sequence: CASSPTGYYQPQHF. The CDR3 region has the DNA TGTGCCAGCAGCCCGACAGGGTACTATCAGCCCCAGCATTTT.

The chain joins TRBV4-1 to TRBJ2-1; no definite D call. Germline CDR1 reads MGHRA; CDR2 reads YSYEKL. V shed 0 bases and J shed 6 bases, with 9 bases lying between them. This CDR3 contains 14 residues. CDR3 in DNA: TGCGCCAGCAGCCAAGATACCAGTTCCAATGAGCAGTTCTTC. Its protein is CASSQDTSSNEQFF.

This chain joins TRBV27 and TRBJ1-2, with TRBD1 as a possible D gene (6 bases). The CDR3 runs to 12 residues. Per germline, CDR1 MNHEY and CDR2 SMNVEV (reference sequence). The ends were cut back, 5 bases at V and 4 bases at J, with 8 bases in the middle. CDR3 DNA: TGTGCCAGCAGTACAGGGACCTATGGCTACACCTTC. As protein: CASSTGTYGYTF.

The CDR3 DNA reads as TGTGCCAGCAGTCCGCTCCTTCAGGGGGAACAGTTCTTC. Protein product: CASSPLLQGEQFF. The rearrangement links TRBV2 to TRBJ2-1; 7 bases align to TRBD1. CDR1 is SNHLY and CDR2 is FYNNEI in the germline V gene. This CDR3 comprises 13 residues. Trimming cost V 5 bases and J 13 bases; bases outside gene matches: 11. The whole variable domain, filled in from reference TRBV2 and TRBJ2-1, reads EPEVTQTPSHQVTQMGQEVILRCVPISNHLYFYWYRQILGQKVEFLVSFYNNEISEKSEIFDDQFSVERPDGSNFTLKIRSTKLEDSAMYFCASSPLLQGEQFFGPGTRLTVL.

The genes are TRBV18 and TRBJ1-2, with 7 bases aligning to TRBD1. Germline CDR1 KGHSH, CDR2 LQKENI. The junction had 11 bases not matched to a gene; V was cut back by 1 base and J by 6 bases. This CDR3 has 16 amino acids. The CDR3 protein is CASSPRTGSGTDGYTF. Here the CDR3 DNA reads TGTGCCAGCTCACCACGGACCGGTTCAGGGACAGATGGCTACACCTTC.

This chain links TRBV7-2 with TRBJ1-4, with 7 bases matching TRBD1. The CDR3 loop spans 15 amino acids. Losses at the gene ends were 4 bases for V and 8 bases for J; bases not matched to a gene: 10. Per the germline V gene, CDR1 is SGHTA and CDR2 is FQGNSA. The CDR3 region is CASSSLNRGGEKLFF. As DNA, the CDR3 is TGTGCCAGCAGCTCCTTAAACAGGGGTGGGGAAAAACTGTTTTTT. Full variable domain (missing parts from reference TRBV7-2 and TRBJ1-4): GAGVSQSPSNKVTEKGKDVELRCDPISGHTALYWYRQSLGQGLEFLIYFQGNSAPDKSGLPSDRFSAERTGGSVSTLTIQRTQQEDSAVYLCASSSLNRGGEKLFFGSGTQLSVL.

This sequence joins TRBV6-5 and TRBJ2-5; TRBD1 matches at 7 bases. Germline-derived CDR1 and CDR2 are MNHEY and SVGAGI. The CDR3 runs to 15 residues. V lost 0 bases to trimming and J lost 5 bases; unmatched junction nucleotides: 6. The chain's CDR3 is CASSYSAGGRETQYF. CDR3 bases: TGTGCCAGCAGTTACTCGGCAGGGGGTAGGGAGACCCAGTACTTC.

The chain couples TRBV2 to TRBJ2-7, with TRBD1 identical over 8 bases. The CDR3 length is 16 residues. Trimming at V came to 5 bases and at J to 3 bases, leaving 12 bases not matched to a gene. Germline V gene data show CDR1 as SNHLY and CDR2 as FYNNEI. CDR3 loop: CASSQGTGISFYEQYF. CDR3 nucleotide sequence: TGTGCCAGCAGTCAAGGGACAGGCATTAGTTTCTACGAGCAGTACTTC.

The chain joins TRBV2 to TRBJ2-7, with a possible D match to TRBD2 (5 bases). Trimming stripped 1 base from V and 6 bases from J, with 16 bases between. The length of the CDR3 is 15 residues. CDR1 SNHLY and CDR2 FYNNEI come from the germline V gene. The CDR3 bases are TGTGCCAGCAGTGAAGGTGGAGGTCTCCGGCGCGAGCAGTACTTC. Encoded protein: CASSEGGGLRREQYF.

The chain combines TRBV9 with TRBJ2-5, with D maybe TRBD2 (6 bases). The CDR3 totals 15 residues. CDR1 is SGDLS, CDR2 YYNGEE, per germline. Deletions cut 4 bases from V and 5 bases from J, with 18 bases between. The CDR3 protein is CASSSRDSKLETQYF. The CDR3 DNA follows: TGTGCCAGCAGCTCAAGGGACTCGAAATTGGAGACCCAGTACTTC.